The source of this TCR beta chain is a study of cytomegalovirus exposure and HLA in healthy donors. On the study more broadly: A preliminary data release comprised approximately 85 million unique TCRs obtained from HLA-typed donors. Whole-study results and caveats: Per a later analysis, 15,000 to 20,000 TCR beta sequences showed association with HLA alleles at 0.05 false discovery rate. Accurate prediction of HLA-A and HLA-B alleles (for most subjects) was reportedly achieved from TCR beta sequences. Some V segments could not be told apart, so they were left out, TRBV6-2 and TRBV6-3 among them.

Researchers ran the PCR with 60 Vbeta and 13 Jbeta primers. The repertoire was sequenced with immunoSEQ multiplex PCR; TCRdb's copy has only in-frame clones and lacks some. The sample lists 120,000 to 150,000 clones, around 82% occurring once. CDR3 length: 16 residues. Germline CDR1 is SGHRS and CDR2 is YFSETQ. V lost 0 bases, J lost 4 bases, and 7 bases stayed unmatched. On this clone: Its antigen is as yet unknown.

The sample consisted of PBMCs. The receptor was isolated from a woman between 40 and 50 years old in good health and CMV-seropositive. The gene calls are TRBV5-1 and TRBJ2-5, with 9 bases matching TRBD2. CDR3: CASSLAVAGEGETQYF. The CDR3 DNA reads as TGCGCCAGCAGCTTGGCGGTAGCGGGAGAAGGAGAGACCCAGTACTTC.